In this sample, the clone carrying this T cell receptor (beta chain) turned up many times. This specimen belongs to a study of T cells in Graves' hyperthyroidism and ophthalmopathy. Amplified TCR beta CDR3 regions came from RNA transcripts. The TCR CDR3 first-round RT-PCR relied on the HTBI primer set. One entry per CDR3 protein, called by TCRdb with MiXCR from the multiplex PCR reads. The sample records some 490,000 distinct CDR3 sequences, around 15% being singletons. Sample: blood. The sequence was obtained from a woman aged 25 to 39 with Graves' ophthalmopathy.

CDR3 sequence: CASRAGRNEQYF. CDR3 nucleotide sequence: TGTGCCAGCAGGGCAGGGCGGAACGAGCAGTACTTC. The chain has TRBV28 and TRBJ2-7, with TRBD1 as a possible D gene (5 bases). The germline CDR1 and CDR2 sequences are MDHEN and SYDVKM. V lost 6 bases and J lost 5, with 11 bases in between. CDR3 length: 12 residues.